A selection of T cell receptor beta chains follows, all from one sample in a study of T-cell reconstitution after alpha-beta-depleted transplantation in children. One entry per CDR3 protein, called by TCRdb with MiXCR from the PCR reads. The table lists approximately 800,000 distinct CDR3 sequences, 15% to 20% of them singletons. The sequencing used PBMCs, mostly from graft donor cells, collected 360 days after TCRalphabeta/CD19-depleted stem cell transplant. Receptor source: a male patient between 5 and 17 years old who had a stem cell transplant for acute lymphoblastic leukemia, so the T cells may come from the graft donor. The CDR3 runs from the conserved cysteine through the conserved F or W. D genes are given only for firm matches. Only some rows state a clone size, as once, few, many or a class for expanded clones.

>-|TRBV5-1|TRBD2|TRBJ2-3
CASSLLVAGGTDTQYF
TGCGCCAGCAGCTTATTAGTAGCGGGAGGGACAGATACGCAGTATTTT
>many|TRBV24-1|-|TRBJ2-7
CATSESGVQYF
TGTGCCACCAGTGAATCAGGGGTGCAGTACTTC
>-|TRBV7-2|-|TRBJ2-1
CASSLGPHSGDEQFF
TGTGCCAGCAGCTTAGGTCCTCACAGCGGCGATGAGCAGTTCTTC
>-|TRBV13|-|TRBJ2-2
CASSLEGLNTGELFF
TGTGCCAGCAGCTTAGAAGGTCTAAACACCGGGGAGCTGTTTTTT
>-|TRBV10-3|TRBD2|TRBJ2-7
CATSRTSGIYEQYF
TGTGCCACAAGCCGGACTAGCGGGATCTACGAGCAGTACTTC
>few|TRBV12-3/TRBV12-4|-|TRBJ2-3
CASSSRQGGPDTQYF
TGTGCCAGCAGTTCCCGACAGGGAGGCCCAGATACGCAGTATTTT
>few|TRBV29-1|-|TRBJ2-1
CSVGEWLSSYNEQFF
TGCAGCGTTGGGGAGTGGTTAAGCTCCTACAATGAGCAGTTCTTC
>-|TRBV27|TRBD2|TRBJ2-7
CASSGAGGGTYEQYF
TGTGCCAGCAGCGGAGCGGGAGGAGGAACCTACGAGCAGTACTTC
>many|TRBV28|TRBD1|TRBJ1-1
CASSLFWTGPEAFF
TGTGCCAGCAGTTTATTCTGGACAGGGCCTGAAGCTTTCTTT
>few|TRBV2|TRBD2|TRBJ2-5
CASSAASGNQETQYF
TGTGCCAGCAGTGCGGCTAGCGGGAACCAAGAGACCCAGTACTTC
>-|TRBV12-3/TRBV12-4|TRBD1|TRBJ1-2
CASSFNRGKVGYTF
TGTGCCAGCAGTTTTAACAGGGGGAAAGTTGGCTACACCTTC
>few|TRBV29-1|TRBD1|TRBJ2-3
CSVGRGLHQYTDTQYF
TGCAGCGTCGGTAGGGGGCTCCACCAATACACAGATACGCAGTATTTT
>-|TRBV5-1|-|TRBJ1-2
CASSLVTALGYTF
TGCGCCAGCAGCTTGGTAACAGCCCTGGGCTACACCTTC
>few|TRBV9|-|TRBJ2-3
CASSVSGPSTDTQYF
TGTGCCAGCAGCGTTAGCGGTCCAAGCACAGATACGCAGTATTTT
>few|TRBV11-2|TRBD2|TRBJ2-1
CASSLGTSGRTNEQFF
TGTGCCAGCAGCCTTGGGACTAGCGGGAGGACTAATGAGCAGTTCTTC
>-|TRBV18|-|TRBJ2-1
CASSPRTGDNNEQFF
TGTGCCAGCTCACCTCGGACTGGGGACAACAATGAGCAGTTCTTC
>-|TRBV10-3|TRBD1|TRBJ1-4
CAISATGVEKLFF
TGTGCCATCAGTGCGACAGGGGTTGAAAAACTGTTTTTT
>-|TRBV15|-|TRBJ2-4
CATSGVPKNIQYF
TGTGCCACTTCAGGAGTTCCTAAAAACATTCAGTACTTC
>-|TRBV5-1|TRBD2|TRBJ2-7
CASSNGGDVQYF
TGCGCCAGCAGCAATGGGGGGGACGTGCAGTACTTC
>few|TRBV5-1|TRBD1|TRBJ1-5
CASSPGTGGVKPQHF
TGCGCCAGCAGCCCCGGGACAGGGGGCGTAAAGCCCCAGCATTTT
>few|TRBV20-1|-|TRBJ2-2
CSARGRWNTGELFF
TGCAGTGCTAGAGGCAGGTGGAACACCGGGGAGCTGTTTTTT
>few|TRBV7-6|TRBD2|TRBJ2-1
CASSNSGTSGYNEQFF
TGTGCCAGCAGCAACTCCGGGACTAGCGGTTACAATGAGCAGTTCTTC
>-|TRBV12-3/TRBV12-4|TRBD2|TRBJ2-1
CASSPGTSGRGINEQFF
TGTGCCAGCAGTCCTGGGACTAGCGGGAGAGGGATCAATGAGCAGTTCTTC
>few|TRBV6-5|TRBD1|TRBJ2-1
CASSPLRTGYNEQFF
TGTGCCAGCAGTCCCTTGAGGACAGGGTACAATGAGCAGTTCTTC
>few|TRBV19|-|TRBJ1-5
CASTYRAGGNQPQHF
TGTGCCAGTACCTACAGGGCAGGGGGCAATCAGCCCCAGCATTTT
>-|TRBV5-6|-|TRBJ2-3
CASSFFRSYTDTQYF
TGTGCCAGCAGCTTTTTCCGGAGCTACACAGATACGCAGTATTTT
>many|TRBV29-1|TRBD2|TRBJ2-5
CSVEPNPGLAGTYQETQYF
TGCAGCGTTGAACCAAATCCGGGACTAGCGGGAACGTACCAAGAGACCCAGTACTTC
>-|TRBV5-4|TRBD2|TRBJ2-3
CATGTSGTDTQYF
TGTGCCACCGGGACTAGCGGCACAGATACGCAGTATTTT
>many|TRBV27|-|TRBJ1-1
CASSLSHPGNTEAFF
TGTGCCAGCAGTTTATCCCACCCAGGGAACACTGAAGCTTTCTTT
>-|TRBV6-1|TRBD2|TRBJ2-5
CASSFGTSGTQETQYF
TGTGCCAGCAGCTTCGGGACTAGCGGGACCCAAGAGACCCAGTACTTC
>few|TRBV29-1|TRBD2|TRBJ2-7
CSADGASGSSYEQYF
TGCAGCGCCGATGGAGCTAGCGGGAGCTCCTACGAGCAGTACTTC
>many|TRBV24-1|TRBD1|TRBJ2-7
CATSDLDGQGAIEQYF
TGTGCCACCAGTGACCTCGACGGACAGGGGGCCATCGAGCAGTACTTC
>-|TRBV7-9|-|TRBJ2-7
CASSLESIGGGREQYF
TGTGCCAGCAGCTTAGAATCTATCGGGGGAGGTCGCGAGCAGTACTTC
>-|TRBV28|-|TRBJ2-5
CASSIRHKQETQYF
TGTGCCAGCAGCATCAGGCACAAACAAGAGACCCAGTACTTC
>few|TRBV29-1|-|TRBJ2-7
CSVERWDRETYEQYF
TGCAGCGTTGAACGTTGGGACCGCGAAACCTACGAGCAGTACTTC
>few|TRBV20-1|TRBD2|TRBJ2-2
CSARDLVGTSDTGELFF
TGCAGTGCTAGAGATCTCGTAGGGACTAGCGACACCGGGGAGCTGTTTTTT
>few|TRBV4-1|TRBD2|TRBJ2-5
CASSQVSGRALETQYF
TGCGCCAGCAGCCAAGTTAGCGGGAGGGCCTTAGAGACCCAGTACTTC
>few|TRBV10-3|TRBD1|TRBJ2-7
CAISEPGQHSYEQYF
TGTGCCATCAGTGAACCGGGACAGCACTCCTACGAGCAGTACTTC
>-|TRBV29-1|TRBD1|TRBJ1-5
CSVRERQGPQHF
TGCAGCGTCCGCGAGAGACAGGGACCCCAGCATTTT
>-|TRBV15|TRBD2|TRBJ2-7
CATSSLAGAYEQYF
TGTGCCACCAGCAGCCTAGCGGGAGCGTACGAGCAGTACTTC
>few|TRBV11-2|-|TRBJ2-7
CASSTPTGFTYEQYF
TGTGCCAGCAGCACCCCGACAGGTTTTACCTACGAGCAGTACTTC
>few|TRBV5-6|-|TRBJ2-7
CASSLGRGRPEQYF
TGTGCCAGCAGCTTGGGGAGGGGACGGCCCGAGCAGTACTTC
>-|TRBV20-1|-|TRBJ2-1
CSARDAASAYNEQFF
TGCAGTGCTAGAGATGCGGCTAGCGCTTACAATGAGCAGTTCTTC
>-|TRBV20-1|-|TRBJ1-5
CSAEWTDSNQPQHF
TGCAGTGCTGAATGGACAGATAGCAATCAGCCCCAGCATTTT
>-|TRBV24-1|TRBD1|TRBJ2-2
CATGTGDPGELFF
TGTGCCACCGGGACAGGGGATCCCGGGGAGCTGTTTTTT
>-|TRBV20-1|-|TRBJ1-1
CSASPPLRSREAFF
TGCAGTGCTAGCCCCCCTTTAAGATCCCGCGAAGCTTTCTTT
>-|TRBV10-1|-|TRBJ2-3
CASSEGGQGTDTQYF
TGCGCCAGCAGTGAGGGAGGACAAGGCACAGATACGCAGTATTTT
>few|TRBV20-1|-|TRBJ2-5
CSATPGLQETQYF
TGCAGTGCTACACCTGGACTTCAAGAGACCCAGTACTTC
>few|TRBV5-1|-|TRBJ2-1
CASSFGAGQGPYNEQFF
TGCGCCAGCAGCTTTGGGGCCGGGCAGGGCCCCTACAATGAGCAGTTCTTC
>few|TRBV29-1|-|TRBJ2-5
CSAWGDRLGETQYF
TGCAGCGCGTGGGGGGACAGATTGGGGGAGACCCAGTACTTC
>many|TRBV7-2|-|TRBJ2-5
CASSQGGVQETQYF
TGTGCCAGCAGCCAGGGGGGGGTACAAGAGACCCAGTACTTC